A single sample gave rise to the 9 T cell receptor beta chains below, sequenced in a study of human T cells and chemical hapten exposure. TCRdb redid the calling of the RACE reads with MiXCR, one entry per CDR3 protein. The repertoire includes 70,000 to 90,000 distinct CDR3 sequences, more than 9% of them detected once, and more than 4% sits in the top ten. Documented time point: patch test 2, 6 weeks after DPC sensitization. Treatment specified: therapeutic diphenylcyclopropenone sensitization with weekly scalp DPC. The source was whole blood, collected in connection with sensitization to the hapten diphenylcyclopropenone (DPC). These receptors came from a woman aged 45-65 years with alopecia areata. Some clones in this sample may be carry-over from other donors' samples.

The table lists this clonotype with many counts. The chain employs TRBV30 and TRBJ1-6, with D hard to call. Germline assignment: CDR1 GTSNPN and CDR2 SVGIG (reference sequence). The CDR3 has 15 residues. V lost 0 bases and J 5 bases, leaving 11 bases between the germline ends. CDR3 sequence: CAWSVPSGNNSPLHF. CDR3 sequence (DNA): TGTGCCTGGAGTGTACCTTCCGGGAATAATTCACCCCTCCACTTT.

The table lists this clonotype with many counts. This chain joins TRBV28 and TRBJ1-6; perhaps TRBD1 as D (5 bases). Trimming removed 6 bases at V and 8 bases at J, with 17 bases between. CDR1 and CDR2 from the germline V gene are MDHEN and SYDVKM. The CDR3 has 15 residues. Written as DNA, the CDR3 is TGTGCCAGCAGCTCGCTAGGAGGGGATCATTCACCCCTCCACTTT. The encoded protein is CASSSLGGDHSPLHF.

V is TRBV7-9 and J is TRBJ2-2; D not resolved. Germline V gives CDR1 SEHNR, CDR2 FQNEAQ (reference sequence). The CDR3 is 12 amino acids. This chain's CDR3 is CAAEENTGELFF. In DNA, the CDR3 is TGTGCTGCGGAAGAGAACACCGGGGAGCTGTTTTTT.

The chain links TRBV24-1 to TRBJ2-1, with TRBD2 matching 12 bases. Per the germline V gene, CDR1 is KGHDR and CDR2 is SFDVKD. The V gene end was trimmed by 6 bases and the J gene end by 7 bases; junction bases not matched to a gene: 3. The length of the CDR3 is 14 residues. The CDR3 spells CATSTSGRRNEQFF. The CDR3 DNA follows: TGTGCCACCAGTACTAGCGGGAGGAGGAATGAGCAGTTCTTC.

This clonotype was seen ten or more times. The chain links TRBV9 to TRBJ2-7, with D perhaps matching TRBD1 or TRBD2 (5 bases each). Per the germline V gene, CDR1 is SGDLS and CDR2 is YYNGEE. V lost 5 bases to trimming and J lost 3 bases, with 9 bases between them. The CDR3 has 12 amino acids. The DNA of the CDR3 is TGTGCCAGCAGTGGGGACGGCTACGAGCAGTACTTC. Its protein is CASSGDGYEQYF.

Ten or more counts support this clonotype. This chain joins TRBV11-2 and TRBJ1-1; TRBD1 is a possible D gene (5 bases). Germline V gives CDR1 SGHAT, CDR2 FQNNGV. The germline V and J ends were trimmed by 1 base and 4 bases, with 10 bases remaining between them. The CDR3 covers 14 residues. CDR3 sequence reads: CASSLVRDSTEAFF. The CDR3, as DNA: TGTGCCAGCAGCTTAGTCCGAGACAGCACTGAAGCTTTCTTT.

The chain has TRBV11-3 and TRBJ2-1; 8 bases line up with TRBD1. The CDR3 runs 15 residues. The V and J ends lost 4 bases and 0 bases, in that order; junction bases with no gene match: 2. Germline V lookup: CDR1 SGHNT, CDR2 YENEEA. CDR3 in DNA: TGTGCCAGCAGCTCACAGGGGGTCTCCTACAATGAGCAGTTCTTC. It specifies CASSSQGVSYNEQFF.

Ten or more counts support this clonotype. This rearrangement joins TRBV12-3 or TRBV12-4 to TRBJ2-6, with a tentative D call TRBD2 (6 bases). Trimming stripped 8 bases from V and 3 bases from J, with 8 bases between. The CDR3 is 13 amino acids. The CDR3, as DNA: TGTGCCAGCCGGGACTTTGGGGCCAACGTCCTGACTTTC. The encoded protein is CASRDFGANVLTF.

This clonotype was observed a handful of times. The V and J genes are TRBV27 and TRBJ2-3, with D maybe TRBD2 (5 bases). The CDR3 consists of 15 residues. From germline, CDR1 is MNHEY and CDR2 SMNVEV (reference sequence). V shed 4 bases and J shed 2 bases, with 13 bases lying between them. In DNA form, the CDR3 reads TGTGCCAGCAGTTCTATAGCGTTTCCCACAGATACGCAGTATTTT. Its translation: CASSSIAFPTDTQYF.